Below, 2 T cell receptor beta chains from the same sample are listed, as sequenced in a study of a mutant IDH1 vaccine in newly diagnosed glioma. Time point meaning: week 11, during vaccination. Doses comprised 300 ug of mutant IDH1 20-mer peptide each, plus topical imiquimod. These receptors have no identified antigens. Sequencing used immunoSEQ multiplex PCR; TCRdb keeps in-frame clones, though not all of them. Here the sample spans some 54,000 clones, 91% being singletons. The sample was PBMCs, taken from a glioma patient whose treatment included an IDH1 peptide vaccine. The receptors shown here come from a man aged 45-65 years with glioma.

The chain joins TRBV19 to TRBJ1-4; a weak D match, TRBD1 (6 bases). CDR1 LNHDA and CDR2 SQIVND come from the germline V gene (reference sequence). Trimming shortened V by 7 bases and J by 14 bases, and 23 bases separated the two germline ends. The CDR3 loop spans 14 amino acids. The CDR3 bases are TGTGCCAGTACGGGACTTGGAAGCCCCAGGGGTCTGTTTTTT. Amino acid sequence: CASTGLGSPRGLFF.

The V gene is TRBV7-3, the J gene TRBJ2-2; the D gene is possibly TRBD2 (5 bases). The ends were cut back, 5 bases at V and 6 bases at J, with 13 bases in the middle. CDR1 and CDR2 (germline): SGHTA, FQGTGA. This CDR3 comprises 14 residues. The CDR3 loop reads CASSEATRPGELFF. Written as DNA, the CDR3 is TGTGCCAGCAGCGAGGCCACTAGGCCCGGGGAGCTGTTTTTT. The variable domain in full, with the rest retrieved from reference TRBV7-3 and TRBJ2-2, is GAGVSQTPSNKVTEKGKYVELRCDPISGHTALYWYRQSLGQGPEFLIYFQGTGAADDSGLPNDRFFAVRPEGSVSTLKIQRTERGDSAVYLCASSEATRPGELFFGEGSRLTVL.